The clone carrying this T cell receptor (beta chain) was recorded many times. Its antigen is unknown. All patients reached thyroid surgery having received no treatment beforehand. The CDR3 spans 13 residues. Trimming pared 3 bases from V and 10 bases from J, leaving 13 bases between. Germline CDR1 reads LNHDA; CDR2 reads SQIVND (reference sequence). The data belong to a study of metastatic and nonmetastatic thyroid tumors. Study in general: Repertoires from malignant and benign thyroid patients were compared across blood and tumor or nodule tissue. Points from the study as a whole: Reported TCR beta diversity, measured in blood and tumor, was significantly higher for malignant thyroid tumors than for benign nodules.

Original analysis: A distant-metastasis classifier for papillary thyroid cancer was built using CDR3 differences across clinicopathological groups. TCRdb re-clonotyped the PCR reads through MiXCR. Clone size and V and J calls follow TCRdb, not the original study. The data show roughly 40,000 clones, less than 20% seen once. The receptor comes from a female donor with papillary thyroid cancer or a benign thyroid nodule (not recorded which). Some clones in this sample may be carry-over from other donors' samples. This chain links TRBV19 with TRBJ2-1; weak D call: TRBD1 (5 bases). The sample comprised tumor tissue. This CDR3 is CASSISSQGEQFF. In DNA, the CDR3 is TGTGCCAGTAGTATTTCGTCCCAGGGAGAGCAGTTCTTC.